The TCR beta chain described here comes from a study of PD-1 blockade in classical Hodgkin lymphoma (dated by TCRdb to 2020 to 2022). In terms of the full investigation: Nivolumab dosing was 3 mg/kg intravenously every 2 weeks, continuing until either disease progression or unacceptable toxicity. The study used TCR beta sequencing and CyTOF to define a peripheral blood immune signature of response to PD-1 blockade in classical Hodgkin lymphoma.

The meaning of the sample's time point label: cycle 4 day 1 (C4D1), after more than five weeks of nivolumab. All trial patients had relapsed after autologous stem cell transplantation, with cohorts A, B and C differing in prior brentuximab vedotin exposure. A total of 56 patients with relapsed/refractory classical Hodgkin lymphoma made up the trial cohort, and each patient's best overall response was complete response, partial response or progressive disease. In the multi-cohort phase II CheckMate 205 trial, trial patients received single-agent nivolumab. An independent review committee assessed best overall response by applying the 2007 International Working Group response criteria. Trial PBMCs were collected immediately before nivolumab initiation (C1D1) and during therapy at cycle 2 day 1 and cycle 4 day 1. Peripheral blood was collected in 8 mL Vacutainer Cell Preparation Tubes, from which PBMCs were isolated by centrifugation and then cryopreserved.

Genomic DNA was extracted with the Qiagen DNeasy kit from unsorted PBMCs and from negatively selected CD4+ and CD8+ fractions. Amplification of TCR beta CDR3 regions was done by immunoSEQ multiplex PCR with primers that anneal to V and J segments. A synthetic immune receptor repertoire was used to minimize amplification bias, and any remaining bias was removed computationally after sequencing. As for how the authors treated the data: Custom Python scripts were used to quantify repertoire diversity as the Shannon entropy index. Unsorted, CD4+ and CD8+ repertoires were analyzed separately, except for combined analyses in which CD4+ and CD8+ sequences were merged in silico. Clonal expansion was defined as a frequency increase of at least 2-fold after treatment compared with C1D1, and clones undetected at baseline were assigned a pseudocount of 0.5. Clones with 0 or 1 copy at C1D1 were defined as singleton clones, while clones with 2 or more copies were defined as non-singleton clones. Clones expanded in unsorted samples were assigned a CD4+, CD8+ or unknown annotation through matching of protein sequences in sorted samples from the same patient. Wilcoxon tests on paired samples were used to test changes in diversity from C1D1 to C4D1. Drawn from immuneACCESS, this table holds only the in-frame rearrangements with V and J called that TCRdb kept. Clones are partly lost; checked studies trace under half to an unresolved V gene and leave the rest unexplained. Clonal size and the V and J genes are those of that table, whereas D and trimming came from the DNA. The sample profile shows tens of thousands of clones; approximately 80% of them were found once. The top ten clonotypes cover under 20% of the sample.

The junction shows trimming of 1 base on V and 4 bases on J, plus 8 bases between the germline ends. Via the germline V gene, CDR1 is SGHDT and CDR2 YYEEEE. The CDR3 numbers 14 residues from cysteine through phenylalanine. Just CDR3 DNA is preserved here, 42 bases in frame from base 1. The sample holds a few counts of this clone. Its target antigen remains unknown. It has no much larger one-base neighbor in the sample; base qualities were not kept. What the study reported, not specific to this receptor: Patients starting nivolumab less than 1 year after ASCT had lower diversity and were excluded from later analyses to avoid confounding by immune reconstitution. Baseline TCR diversity was reported as lower in newly diagnosed patients than in healthy donors, and lower still in relapsed/refractory patients. Trial patients achieving complete response had baseline diversity similar to newly diagnosed patients, whereas partial responders and progressors had significantly lower diversity. A significant rise by C4D1 was seen in CD4+ but not CD8+ TCR diversity (p=0.0027 vs p=0.16), with the rise being most apparent in complete responders (p=0.02). The study was limited to a single clinical trial cohort, and causes of repertoire differences, possibly disease activity or prior therapy, remained undefined.

The receptor comes from a human donor with classical Hodgkin lymphoma. The chain is encoded by TRBV5-6 joined to TRBJ1-4; the D gene remains uncertain. Sequences were derived from peripheral blood mononuclear cells (PBMCs), sampled before the fourth cycle of nivolumab. The DNA sequence is TGTGCCAGCAGCTTGACTGAGAATAATGAAAAACTGTTTTTT. This sequence encodes CASSLTENNEKLFF.